Listed below are T cell receptor beta chains from one sample, sequenced in a study of cytomegalovirus exposure and HLA in healthy donors. Profiled with immunoSEQ multiplex PCR; TCRdb holds only in-frame clones, not every one. The sample holds about 120,000 clones, more than 80% seen once. The sample was PBMCs. These TCRs come from a man in his thirties or forties in good health and CMV-seronegative. Each CDR3 is given with its conserved first and last residue. D genes are given only for firm matches. Clone size is shown for a subset of rows, as once, few, many or a class of expanded clone.

TGTGCCAGCAGTTTGTTTGGAGCGGGGGGAACAGATACGCAGTATTTT	CASSLFGAGGTDTQYF	TRBD2	TRBV27	once	TRBJ2-3	16
TGCAGCGTTGACAGGGGCCCCGGGGAGCTGTTTTTT	CSVDRGPGELFF	-	TRBV29-1	-	TRBJ2-2	12
TGCGCCAGCAGGGTGTCTGACGCTAGGCTTAAACAGTACTTC	CASRVSDARLKQYF	-	TRBV5-1	few	TRBJ2-4	14
TGTGCCATCGTAAACAGGGGGAACGAGCAGTACTTC	CAIVNRGNEQYF	TRBD1	TRBV7-9	-	TRBJ2-7	12
TGTGCCATCAGTGAAGACACTGCCTACGAGCAGTACTTC	CAISEDTAYEQYF	-	TRBV10-3	few	TRBJ2-7	13
TGTGCCAGTACTTATTCCCCCAGGGGAGCCGGGGAGCTGTTTTTT	CASTYSPRGAGELFF	-	TRBV19	-	TRBJ2-2	15
TGTGCCAGCAGCCCCGGACAGTCGACAACTAATGAAAAACTGTTTTTT	CASSPGQSTTNEKLFF	-	TRBV2	-	TRBJ1-4	16
TGTGCCAGCAGCTACACCTTACTAGCGGGAGTAATCTATACGCAGTATTTT	CASSYTLLAGVIYTQYF	TRBD2	TRBV11-3	-	TRBJ2-3	17
TGTGCCAGCAGTCAAACTAGCGGGAATTCGTACGAGCAGTACTTC	CASSQTSGNSYEQYF	TRBD2	TRBV2	-	TRBJ2-7	15
TGTGCCAGCAGCGCTAGCGGGAGGGCCTACGAGCAGTACTTC	CASSASGRAYEQYF	TRBD2	TRBV9	few	TRBJ2-7	14
TGTGCCAGCAGTGATCATCGGACAGGGGATAAGCCCCAGCATTTT	CASSDHRTGDKPQHF	TRBD1	TRBV2	-	TRBJ1-5	15
TGTGCCAGCAGCGTAGAGGGGGAGGGCGAGCAGTACTTC	CASSVEGEGEQYF	-	TRBV9	few	TRBJ2-7	13
TGTGCCAGCAGCGTAGGGCGGCAGGGGCTAGGAAACACCATATATTTT	CASSVGRQGLGNTIYF	-	TRBV9	-	TRBJ1-3	16
TGTGCCAGCAGTTCGGCCGGGACAGGGACCTATGGCTACACCTTC	CASSSAGTGTYGYTF	TRBD1	TRBV27	-	TRBJ1-2	15
TGTGCCAGCAGCTTAGGACTAGCGGGAGGATCCTACGAGCAGTACTTC	CASSLGLAGGSYEQYF	TRBD2	TRBV5-4	-	TRBJ2-7	16
TGTGCCAGCAGCTACAGGGGGCGTAAAACTAATGAAAAACTGTTTTTT	CASSYRGRKTNEKLFF	TRBD1	TRBV13	-	TRBJ1-4	16
TGTGCCACCCGACCTCGTAGTAGCGGGTCTACCTACGAGCAGTACTTC	CATRPRSSGSTYEQYF	TRBD2	TRBV5-4	-	TRBJ2-7	16
TGTGCCAGCAGATCAGCGATACTAGCCAAAAACATTCAGTACTTC	CASRSAILAKNIQYF	-	TRBV6-5	-	TRBJ2-4	15
TGTGCCAGCAGTTATTACAACCAAGACTACAATGAGCAGTTCTTC	CASSYYNQDYNEQFF	-	TRBV6-5	-	TRBJ2-1	15
TGTGCCAGCAGCTTAAGCAGGGGTAGCTCCTACGAGCAGTACTTC	CASSLSRGSSYEQYF	-	TRBV7-6	-	TRBJ2-7	15
TGTGCCAGCAGCTTAGGTCTTAGGAGAGATTACTCCTACGAGCAGTACTTC	CASSLGLRRDYSYEQYF	-	TRBV11-2	-	TRBJ2-7	17
TGCGCCAGCAGCCAAGATTCTAGCGGGAGGTACGAGCAGTACTTC	CASSQDSSGRYEQYF	TRBD2	TRBV4-3	-	TRBJ2-7	15
TGTGCCACCAGCAGAACCCCGGCGGTGTTCGGAAACACCATATATTTT	CATSRTPAVFGNTIYF	-	TRBV15	-	TRBJ1-3	16
TGCGCCAGCAGCCAAGATCTTTCAGGAACCTACAATGAGCAGTTCTTC	CASSQDLSGTYNEQFF	-	TRBV4-1	few	TRBJ2-1	16